These 22 T cell receptor beta chains originate from one sample sequenced in a study of blood T cell repertoires in COVID-19. Profiling relied on immunoSEQ multiplex PCR, and the TCRdb table lists in-frame clones only, not all of them. The sample carries 250,000 to 300,000 clones, approximately 88% recorded once. Source material: peripheral blood. These receptors came from a woman aged 25 to 39 with acute or convalescent COVID-19.

The V and J genes are TRBV15 and TRBJ1-4, with D hard to call. Trimming stripped 1 base from V and 3 bases from J, with 9 bases between. Germline V gene sequence: CDR1 LNHNV, CDR2 YYDKDF (reference sequence). The CDR3 extends over 15 amino acids. CDR3 sequence reads: CATSRGADPNEKLFF. CDR3 nucleotide sequence: TGTGCCACCAGCAGAGGGGCAGATCCTAATGAAAAACTGTTTTTT.

The V gene is TRBV24-1, the J gene TRBJ2-5; D remains ambiguous. The germline V gene encodes CDR1 KGHDR and CDR2 SFDVKD. The CDR3 runs to 13 residues. V gave up 3 bases and J gave up 0 bases, with 4 bases separating them. CDR3 loop: CATSDPNQETQYF. CDR3 in DNA: TGTGCCACCAGTGATCCCAACCAAGAGACCCAGTACTTC.

The chain's CDR3 is CASSAGQGYSPLHF. In nucleotides, the CDR3 is TGTGCCAGCAGTGCGGGACAGGGATATTCACCCCTCCACTTT. The J gene is TRBJ1-6, the V gene TRBV2; 9 bases align to TRBD1. CDR1 and CDR2 from the germline V gene are SNHLY and FYNNEI. The V gene end was trimmed by 4 bases and the J gene end by 8 bases; junction bases not matched to a gene: 3. The CDR3 consists of 14 residues.

V and J are TRBV7-2 and TRBJ2-5, with 13 bases matching TRBD2. Germline loops: CDR1 SGHTA, CDR2 FQGNSA. The CDR3 loop spans 15 amino acids. The trim removed 5 bases at V and 5 bases at J, leaving 5 bases unmatched. The CDR3 region is CASSGLAGVGETQYF. CDR3 coding DNA: TGTGCCAGCAGCGGACTAGCGGGAGTAGGTGAGACCCAGTACTTC.

V usage is TRBV19 and J usage is TRBJ1-2; D remains unclear. The CDR3 runs to 15 residues. Germline V gene sequence: CDR1 LNHDA, CDR2 SQIVND (reference sequence). Deletions cut 4 bases from V and 4 bases from J, with 16 bases between. The CDR3 nucleotides read TGTGCCAGTAGTAACGAGGGATCCGGCGGCTATGGCTACACCTTC. It specifies CASSNEGSGGYGYTF. The full variable domain, in which reference TRBV19 and TRBJ1-2 provide the parts outside the CDR3, is DGGITQSPKYLFRKEGQNVTLSCEQNLNHDAMYWYRQDPGQGLRLIYYSQIVNDFQKGDIAEGYSVSREKKESFPLTVTSAQKNPTAFYLCASSNEGSGGYGYTFGSGTRLTVV.

The rearrangement links TRBV4-3 to TRBJ1-2; 9 bases are a match to TRBD1. The CDR3 sequence is 19 residues long. Germline CDR1 LGHNA, CDR2 YSLEER. V was clipped by 0 bases and J by 7 bases; unmatched bases: 18. In DNA form, the CDR3 reads TGCGCCAGCAGCCAAGAAGCCCAGACAGGGGGTCGAGGATTTGGTGGCTACACCTTC. This translates into CASSQEAQTGGRGFGGYTF.

The V and J genes are TRBV9 and TRBJ1-1; D may be TRBD1 (5 bases). Looked up from germline, CDR1 is SGDLS and CDR2 is YYNGEE. The CDR3 is 16 residues long. Trimming removed 4 bases at V and 1 base at J, with 17 bases between. In DNA form, the CDR3 reads TGTGCCAGCAGCACGACCCCAGGGATTTCGAACACTGAAGCTTTCTTT. Translating it yields CASSTTPGISNTEAFF.

The genes are TRBV3-1 (or the pseudogene TRBV3-2) and TRBJ2-1, with 11 bases fitting TRBD2. Germline V lookup: CDR1 LGHDT, CDR2 YNNKEL (reference sequence). This CDR3 contains 19 residues. V shed 0 bases, J shed 6 bases, and the junction held 13 bases outside the gene matches. The CDR3 DNA reads as TGTGCCAGCAGCCAAGATCTCGGGGGTAGCGGGAGGGCAGTCAATGAGCAGTTCTTC. This codes for CASSQDLGGSGRAVNEQFF.

This rearrangement joins TRBV9 to TRBJ1-1, with 11 bases lining up with TRBD1. This CDR3 contains 17 residues. Germline lookup yields CDR1 SGDLS and CDR2 YYNGEE. The junction had 7 bases not matched to a gene; V was cut back by 2 bases and J by 1 base. The CDR3 here is CASSVQGTGGPNTEAFF. The DNA for the CDR3 is TGTGCCAGCAGCGTTCAAGGGACAGGGGGGCCGAACACTGAAGCTTTCTTT.

This clone has more than one count but fewer than ten. The chain uses TRBV5-4 and TRBJ2-1; tentatively, D is TRBD2 (5 bases). This CDR3 spans 15 amino acids. The germline V and J ends were trimmed by 3 bases and 1 base, with 11 bases remaining between them. Germline assignment: CDR1 SGHNT and CDR2 YYREEE (reference sequence). CDR3 sequence reads: CASSSLDFSYNEQFF. The CDR3 DNA sequence: TGTGCCAGCAGCTCTCTGGACTTTTCCTACAATGAGCAGTTCTTC.

The V and J genes are TRBV30 and TRBJ1-2, with D possibly TRBD1 on 5 matching bases. The germline gives CDR1 GTSNPN, CDR2 SVGIG (reference sequence). V lost 6 bases to trimming and J lost 4 bases, with 21 bases between them. The CDR3 is 15 amino acids. The CDR3 nucleotides read TGTGCCTGCCTGACAGCCGGCCCCTCCCTCTATGGCTACACCTTC. This translates into CACLTAGPSLYGYTF.

V is TRBV29-1 and J is TRBJ1-2; 7 nucleotides line up with TRBD1. The length of the CDR3 is 13 residues. The germline V gene encodes CDR1 SQVTM and CDR2 ANQGSEA. CDR3 amino acids: CSSNDRDDYGYTF. The CDR3 DNA sequence: TGCAGTTCTAACGACAGGGACGACTATGGCTACACCTTC.

V gene TRBV24-1 combines with J gene TRBJ2-1, with 9 bases lining up with TRBD1. Trimming cost V 4 bases and J 9 bases; bases outside gene matches: 9. Germline-derived CDR1 and CDR2 are KGHDR and SFDVKD. The CDR3 has 15 residues. CDR3 sequence (DNA): TGTGCCACCAGTGACCCACAGGGGGCGGCATTTGAGCAGTTCTTC. Its translation is CATSDPQGAAFEQFF.

V is TRBV5-1 and J is TRBJ2-7; tentative D call: TRBD2 (6 bases). CDR1 is SGHRS and CDR2 is YFSETQ in the germline V gene. V shed 4 bases and J shed 0 bases, with 8 bases lying between them. The CDR3 runs 13 residues. The CDR3 DNA sequence: TGCGCCAGCAGCCCCGGGGGCTCCTACGAGCAGTACTTC. Translated, it gives CASSPGGSYEQYF.

This chain uses TRBV21-1 with TRBJ1-5; the tabulated D call, TRBD1, remains unverified against the DNA. TRBV21-1 is listed as a pseudogene. The CDR3 is 15 amino acids. The CDR3 bases are TGTGCCAGCAGCAACGGCGGGACAGGCAATCAGCCCCAGCATTTT. Protein: CASSNGGTGNQPQHF.

V usage is TRBV5-1 and J usage is TRBJ2-3; D call uncertain. This CDR3 region has 14 residues. Trimming took off 0 bases at V and 0 bases at J, with 5 bases between the two ends. Germline CDR1 SGHRS, CDR2 YFSETQ. CDR3 bases: TGCGCCAGCAGCTTGGCATTTAGCACAGATACGCAGTATTTT. Its protein is CASSLAFSTDTQYF.

This clone was seen a handful of times. The gene calls are TRBV19 and TRBJ1-6; D gene uncertain. The CDR3 is 15 amino acids. V was cut by 5 bases and J by 8 bases, with 16 bases left in between. CDR1 and CDR2 (germline): LNHDA, SQIVND (reference sequence). This CDR3 is CASSFRRGYDSPLHF. In nucleotides, the CDR3 is TGTGCCAGTAGTTTTCGACGGGGATACGATTCACCCCTCCACTTT.

The rearrangement links TRBV4-3 to TRBJ2-1; no definite D call. CDR3 length: 13 amino acids. Trimming removed 1 base at V and 6 bases at J, with 7 bases between. Germline CDR1 LGHNA, CDR2 YSLEER. The CDR3 sequence: CASSQGRFNEQFF. CDR3 DNA: TGCGCCAGCAGCCAAGGCCGGTTCAATGAGCAGTTCTTC.

The chain carries TRBV7-3 and TRBJ2-1; 14 bases agree with TRBD2. From germline, CDR1 is SGHTA and CDR2 FQGTGA. This CDR3 spans 16 amino acids. J was trimmed by 15 bases and V by 0 bases; bases with no gene match: 10. In DNA form, the CDR3 reads TGTGCCAGCAGCTTAACCTCCGGGACTAGCGGGAGAGGTGTGTTCTTC. Its translation: CASSLTSGTSGRGVFF.

The genes are TRBV30 and TRBJ2-6, with D unresolved. The CDR3 has 13 amino acids. The V end lost 0 bases, the J end lost 5 bases, and 5 bases lay between the germline ends. The germline gives CDR1 GTSNPN, CDR2 SVGIG (reference sequence). The CDR3 DNA is TGTGCCTGGAGTGTAAACAGGGCCAACGTCCTGACTTTC. Protein sequence: CAWSVNRANVLTF.

This chain connects TRBV18 to TRBJ1-6, with a possible D match to TRBD1 (6 bases). V was clipped by 6 bases and J by 13 bases, with 16 bases between them. CDR1 is KGHSH and CDR2 is LQKENI in the germline V gene. This CDR3 spans 13 amino acids. The CDR3 bases are TGTGCCAGCTCCGTAACGGGGGGGCAGCCCCTCCACTTT. Protein sequence: CASSVTGGQPLHF.

The count of this clone is one. J is TRBJ1-1 and V is TRBV7-8; D gene uncertain. Germline V gives CDR1 SGHVS, CDR2 FQNEAQ. The V and J ends lost 5 bases and 8 bases respectively, with 18 bases between them. This CDR3 comprises 14 residues. For the CDR3, the DNA is TGTGCCAGCAGCCCCTTTGGGTCTAGCCGAGAAGCTTTCTTT. This gives the protein CASSPFGSSREAFF. The variable domain in full, with the rest retrieved from reference TRBV7-8 and TRBJ1-1, is GAGVSQSPRYKVAKRGQDVALRCDPISGHVSLFWYQQALGQGPEFLTYFQNEAQLDKSGLPSDRFFAERPEGSVSTLKIQRTQQEDSAVYLCASSPFGSSREAFFGQGTRLTVV.